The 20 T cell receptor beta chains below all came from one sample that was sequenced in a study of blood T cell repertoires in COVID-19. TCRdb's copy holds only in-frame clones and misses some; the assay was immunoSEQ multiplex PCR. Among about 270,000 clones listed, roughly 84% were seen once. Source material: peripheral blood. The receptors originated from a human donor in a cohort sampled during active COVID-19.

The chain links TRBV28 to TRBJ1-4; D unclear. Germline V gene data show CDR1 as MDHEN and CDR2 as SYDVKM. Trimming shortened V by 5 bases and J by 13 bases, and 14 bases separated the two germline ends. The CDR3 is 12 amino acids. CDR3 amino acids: CASSAPGKRLFF. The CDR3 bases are TGTGCCAGCAGTGCCCCGGGGAAAAGACTGTTTTTT.

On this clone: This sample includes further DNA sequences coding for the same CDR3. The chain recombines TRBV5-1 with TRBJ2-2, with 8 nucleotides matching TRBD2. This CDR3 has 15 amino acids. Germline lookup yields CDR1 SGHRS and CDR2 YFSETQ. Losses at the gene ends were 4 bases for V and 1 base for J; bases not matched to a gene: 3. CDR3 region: CASSTTSGNTGELFF. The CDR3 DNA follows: TGCGCCAGCAGCACTACTAGCGGGAACACCGGGGAGCTGTTTTTT. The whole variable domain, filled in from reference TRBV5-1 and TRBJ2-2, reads KAGVTQTPRYLIKTRGQQVTLSCSPISGHRSVSWYQQTPGQGLQFLFEYFSETQRNKGNFPGRFSGRQFSNSRSEMNVSTLELGDSALYLCASSTTSGNTGELFFGEGSRLTVL.

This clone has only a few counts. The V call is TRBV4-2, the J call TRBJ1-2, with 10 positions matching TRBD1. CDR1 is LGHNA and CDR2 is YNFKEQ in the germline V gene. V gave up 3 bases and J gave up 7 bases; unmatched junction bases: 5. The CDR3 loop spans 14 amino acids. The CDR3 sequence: CASSQGTGVVGYTF. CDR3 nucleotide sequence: TGTGCCAGCAGCCAGGGGACAGGGGTGGTTGGCTACACCTTC.

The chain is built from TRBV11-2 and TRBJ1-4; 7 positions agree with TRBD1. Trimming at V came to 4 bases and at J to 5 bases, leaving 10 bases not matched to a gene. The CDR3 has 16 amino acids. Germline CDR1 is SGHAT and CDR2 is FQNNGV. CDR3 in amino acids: CASSSYTRDSNEKLFF. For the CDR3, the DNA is TGTGCCAGCAGCTCGTATACCCGGGACAGCAATGAAAAACTGTTTTTT.

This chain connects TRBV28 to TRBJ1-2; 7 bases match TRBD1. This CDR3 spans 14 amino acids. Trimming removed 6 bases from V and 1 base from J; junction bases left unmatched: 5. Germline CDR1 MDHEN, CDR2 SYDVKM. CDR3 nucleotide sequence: TGTGCCAGCAGGACAGGGCCAAATAACTATGGCTACACCTTC. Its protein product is CASRTGPNNYGYTF.

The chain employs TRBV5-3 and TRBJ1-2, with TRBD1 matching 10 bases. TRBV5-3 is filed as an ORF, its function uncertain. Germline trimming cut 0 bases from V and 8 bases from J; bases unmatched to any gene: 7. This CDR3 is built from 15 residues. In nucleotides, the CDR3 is TGTGCCAGAAGCTTGGCGACAGGGGGCGCGGACGGCTACACCTTC. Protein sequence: CARSLATGGADGYTF.

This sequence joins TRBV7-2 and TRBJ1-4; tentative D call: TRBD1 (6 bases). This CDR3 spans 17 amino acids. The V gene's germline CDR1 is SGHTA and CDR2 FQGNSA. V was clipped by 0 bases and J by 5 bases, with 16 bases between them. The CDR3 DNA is TGTGCCAGCAGCTTAGCGCCTCGGGGGGCGGGCAATGAAAAACTGTTTTTT. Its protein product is CASSLAPRGAGNEKLFF. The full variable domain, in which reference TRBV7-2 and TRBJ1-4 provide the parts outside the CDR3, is GAGVSQSPSNKVTEKGKDVELRCDPISGHTALYWYRQSLGQGLEFLIYFQGNSAPDKSGLPSDRFSAERTGGSVSTLTIQRTQQEDSAVYLCASSLAPRGAGNEKLFFGSGTQLSVL.

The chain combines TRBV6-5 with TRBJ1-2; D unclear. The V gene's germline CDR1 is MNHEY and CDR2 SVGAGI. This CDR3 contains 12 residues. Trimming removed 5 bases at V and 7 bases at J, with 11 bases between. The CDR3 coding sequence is TGTGCCAGCAGTCCCGGGAATGTTGGCTACACCTTC. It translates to CASSPGNVGYTF.

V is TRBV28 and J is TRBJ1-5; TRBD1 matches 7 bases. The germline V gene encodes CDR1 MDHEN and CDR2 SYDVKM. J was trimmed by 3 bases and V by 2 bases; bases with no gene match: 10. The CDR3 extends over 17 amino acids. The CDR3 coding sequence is TGTGCCAGCAGTTTAGGGACAGAGGGGGCCTTCAATCAGCCCCAGCATTTT. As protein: CASSLGTEGAFNQPQHF. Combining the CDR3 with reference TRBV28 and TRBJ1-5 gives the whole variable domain DVKVTQSSRYLVKRTGEKVFLECVQDMDHENMFWYRQDPGLGLRLIYFSYDVKMKEKGDIPEGYSVSREKKERFSLILESASTNQTSMYLCASSLGTEGAFNQPQHFGDGTRLSIL.

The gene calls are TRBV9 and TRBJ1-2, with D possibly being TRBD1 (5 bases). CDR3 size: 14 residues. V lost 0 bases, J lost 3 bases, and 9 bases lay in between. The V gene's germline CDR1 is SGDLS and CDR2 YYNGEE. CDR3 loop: CASSVGIRDYGYTF. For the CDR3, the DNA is TGTGCCAGCAGCGTAGGTATCAGGGACTATGGCTACACCTTC.

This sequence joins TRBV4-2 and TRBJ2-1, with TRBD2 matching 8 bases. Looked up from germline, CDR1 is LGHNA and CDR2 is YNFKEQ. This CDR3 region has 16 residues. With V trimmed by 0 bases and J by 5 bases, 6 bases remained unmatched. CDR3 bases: TGTGCCAGCAGCCAAGACCCCAGCGGGGGAAACAATGAGCAGTTCTTC. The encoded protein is CASSQDPSGGNNEQFF.

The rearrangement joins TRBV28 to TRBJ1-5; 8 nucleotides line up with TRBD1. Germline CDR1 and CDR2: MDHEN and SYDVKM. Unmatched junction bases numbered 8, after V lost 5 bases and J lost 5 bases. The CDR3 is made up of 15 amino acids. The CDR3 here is CASSPYGQGYQPQHF. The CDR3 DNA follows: TGTGCCAGCAGTCCATATGGACAGGGTTATCAGCCCCAGCATTTT.

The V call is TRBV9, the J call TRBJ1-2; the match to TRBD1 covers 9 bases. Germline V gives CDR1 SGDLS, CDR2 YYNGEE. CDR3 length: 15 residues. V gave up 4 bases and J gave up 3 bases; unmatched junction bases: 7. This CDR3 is CASSSTGTGYYGYTF. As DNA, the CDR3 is TGTGCCAGCAGCTCCACCGGGACAGGGTACTATGGCTACACCTTC. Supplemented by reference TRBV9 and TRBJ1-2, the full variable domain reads DSGVTQTPKHLITATGQRVTLRCSPRSGDLSVYWYQQSLDQGLQFLIQYYNGEERAKGNILERFSAQQFPDLHSELNLSSLELGDSALYFCASSSTGTGYYGYTFGSGTRLTVV.

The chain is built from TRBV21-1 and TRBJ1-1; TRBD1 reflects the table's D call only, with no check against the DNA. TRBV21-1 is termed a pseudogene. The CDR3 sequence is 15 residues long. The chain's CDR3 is CASSKGGFSNTEAFF. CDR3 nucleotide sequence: TGTGCCAGCAGCAAAGGGGGCTTTTCGAACACTGAAGCTTTCTTT.

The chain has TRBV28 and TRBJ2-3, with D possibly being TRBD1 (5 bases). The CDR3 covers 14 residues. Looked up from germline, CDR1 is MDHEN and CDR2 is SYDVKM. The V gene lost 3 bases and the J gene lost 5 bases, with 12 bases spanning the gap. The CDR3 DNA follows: TGTGCCAGCAGTTTTGGTCAGGGTCTAGATACGCAGTATTTT. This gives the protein CASSFGQGLDTQYF. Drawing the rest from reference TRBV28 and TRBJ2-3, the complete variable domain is DVKVTQSSRYLVKRTGEKVFLECVQDMDHENMFWYRQDPGLGLRLIYFSYDVKMKEKGDIPEGYSVSREKKERFSLILESASTNQTSMYLCASSFGQGLDTQYFGPGTRLTVL.

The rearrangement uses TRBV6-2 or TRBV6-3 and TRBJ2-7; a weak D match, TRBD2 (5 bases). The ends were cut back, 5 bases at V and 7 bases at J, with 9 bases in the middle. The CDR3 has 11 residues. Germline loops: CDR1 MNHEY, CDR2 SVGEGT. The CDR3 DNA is TGTGCCAGCAGTCTAGCATGGGAGCAGTACTTC. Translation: CASSLAWEQYF.

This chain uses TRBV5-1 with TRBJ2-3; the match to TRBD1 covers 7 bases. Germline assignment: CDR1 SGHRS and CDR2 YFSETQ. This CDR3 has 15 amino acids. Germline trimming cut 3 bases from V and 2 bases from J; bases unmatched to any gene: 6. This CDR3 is CASSYRQGDTDTQYF. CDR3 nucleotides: TGCGCCAGCAGCTATAGACAGGGAGACACAGATACGCAGTATTTT.

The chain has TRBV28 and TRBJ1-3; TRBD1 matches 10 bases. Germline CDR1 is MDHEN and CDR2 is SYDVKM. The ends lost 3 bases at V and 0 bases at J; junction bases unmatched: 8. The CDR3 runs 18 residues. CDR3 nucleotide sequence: TGTGCCAGCAGTTTGCGGAGGACAGGGGGTTTCTCTGGAAACACCATATATTTT. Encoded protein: CASSLRRTGGFSGNTIYF. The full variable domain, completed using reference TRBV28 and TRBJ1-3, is DVKVTQSSRYLVKRTGEKVFLECVQDMDHENMFWYRQDPGLGLRLIYFSYDVKMKEKGDIPEGYSVSREKKERFSLILESASTNQTSMYLCASSLRRTGGFSGNTIYFGEGSWLTVV.

The CDR3 sequence: CASEQGTSQPQHF. CDR3 in DNA: TGTGCCAGCGAACAGGGGACAAGTCAGCCCCAGCATTTT. The chain carries TRBV2 and TRBJ1-5; 7 nucleotides line up with TRBD1. The V segment lost 8 bases and the J segment 6 bases; nucleotides outside the gene matches: 7. There are 13 residues in the CDR3. The germline CDR1 and CDR2 sequences are SNHLY and FYNNEI.

CDR3 sequence (DNA): TGTGCCAGTAGCGATAGCGGGACACAAGATACGCAGTATTTT. It codes for CASSDSGTQDTQYF. The chain uses TRBV19 and TRBJ2-3; TRBD2 aligns across 8 bases. The CDR3 runs to 14 residues. Losses at the gene ends were 6 bases for V and 5 bases for J; bases not matched to a gene: 7. Germline loops: CDR1 LNHDA, CDR2 SQIVND (reference sequence).